This is a list of T cell receptor beta chains from one sample in a study of technical replicates of blood from a few donors. Libraries were prepared by immunoSEQ multiplex PCR; TCRdb keeps only in-frame clonotypes and omits some of them. This sample has some 70,000 clones, with roughly nine tenths found just once. The sample consisted of PBMCs. These receptors originate from a human donor in good health. Some clones in this sample may be carry-over from other donors' samples. Both conserved end residues are part of each CDR3. Fields, in order: D gene, V gene, J gene, clone size, CDR3 protein, CDR3 DNA. A D gene is named only where the DNA matches it firmly. Only some rows state a clone size, as once, few, many or a class for expanded clones.

d_call: .
v_call: TRBV29-1
j_call: TRBJ2-3
clone_size: .
cdr3_aa: CSASDGTDTQYF
cdr3_nt: TGCAGCGCTAGCGACGGCACAGATACGCAGTATTTT

d_call: TRBD2
v_call: TRBV7-2
j_call: TRBJ2-3
clone_size: .
cdr3_aa: CASSPAVGGSTDTQYF
cdr3_nt: TGTGCCAGCAGCCCAGCAGTCGGGGGGAGCACAGATACGCAGTATTTT

d_call: TRBD2
v_call: TRBV11-2
j_call: TRBJ2-7
clone_size: .
cdr3_aa: CASSSPGGAGGSEPYEQYF
cdr3_nt: TGTGCCAGCAGCTCTCCCGGCGGTGCGGGAGGGAGCGAGCCCTACGAGCAGTACTTC

d_call: TRBD2
v_call: TRBV27
j_call: TRBJ2-7
clone_size: .
cdr3_aa: CASSWGGARSYEQYF
cdr3_nt: TGTGCCAGCAGTTGGGGAGGGGCGCGGTCATACGAGCAGTACTTC

d_call: TRBD1
v_call: TRBV23-1
j_call: TRBJ1-3
clone_size: .
cdr3_aa: CASSPCGTGGGNTIYF
cdr3_nt: TGCGCCAGCAGTCCCTGCGGAACAGGGGGGGGAAACACCATATATTTT

d_call: TRBD2
v_call: TRBV19
j_call: TRBJ2-3
clone_size: .
cdr3_aa: CASSIAGGTDTQYF
cdr3_nt: TGTGCCAGTAGTATAGCGGGGGGGACAGATACGCAGTATTTT

d_call: TRBD2
v_call: TRBV7-2
j_call: TRBJ2-5
clone_size: .
cdr3_aa: CASSLDPGLAGVKTQYF
cdr3_nt: TGTGCCAGCAGCTTAGACCCGGGACTAGCGGGAGTAAAGACCCAGTACTTC

d_call: .
v_call: TRBV6-1
j_call: TRBJ2-1
clone_size: .
cdr3_aa: CASSEGLPYNEQFF
cdr3_nt: TGTGCCAGCAGTGAAGGTCTACCCTACAATGAGCAGTTCTTC

d_call: .
v_call: TRBV19
j_call: TRBJ2-5
clone_size: .
cdr3_aa: CASSVARGQETQYF
cdr3_nt: TGTGCCAGTAGTGTAGCACGAGGCCAAGAGACCCAGTACTTC

d_call: .
v_call: TRBV30
j_call: TRBJ2-7
clone_size: .
cdr3_aa: CAWRAGAWYEQYF
cdr3_nt: TGTGCCTGGAGGGCAGGGGCTTGGTACGAGCAGTACTTC

d_call: TRBD2
v_call: TRBV6-1
j_call: TRBJ2-1
clone_size: few
cdr3_aa: CASSGLSGRAYSDNEQFF
cdr3_nt: TGTGCCAGCAGTGGCCTTAGCGGGAGGGCGTATAGCGACAATGAGCAGTTCTTC

d_call: TRBD1
v_call: TRBV5-1
j_call: TRBJ1-2
clone_size: .
cdr3_aa: CASSPTTGNYGYTF
cdr3_nt: TGCGCCAGCAGCCCAACGACAGGGAACTATGGCTACACCTTC

d_call: .
v_call: TRBV5-1
j_call: TRBJ2-5
clone_size: .
cdr3_aa: CASSSFVGSVETQYF
cdr3_nt: TGCGCCAGCAGCTCTTTTGTCGGGAGTGTGGAGACCCAGTACTTC

d_call: TRBD1
v_call: TRBV11-2
j_call: TRBJ2-7
clone_size: .
cdr3_aa: CASSLARGQVYEQYF
cdr3_nt: TGTGCCAGCAGCTTAGCCAGGGGGCAGGTCTACGAGCAGTACTTC

d_call: .
v_call: TRBV7-9
j_call: TRBJ2-1
clone_size: .
cdr3_aa: CASSLMGVNEQFF
cdr3_nt: TGTGCCAGCAGCTTAATGGGAGTCAATGAGCAGTTCTTC

d_call: TRBD2
v_call: TRBV4-2
j_call: TRBJ2-5
clone_size: few
cdr3_aa: CASSLSGTSGGAAQTQYF
cdr3_nt: TGTGCCAGCAGCCTATCAGGGACTAGCGGGGGGGCGGCCCAGACCCAGTACTTC

d_call: .
v_call: TRBV6-1
j_call: TRBJ2-7
clone_size: .
cdr3_aa: CASSDSSEQYF
cdr3_nt: TGTGCCAGCAGTGATTCTAGCGAGCAGTACTTC

d_call: .
v_call: TRBV5-4
j_call: TRBJ2-7
clone_size: .
cdr3_aa: CASSAHNSYEQYF
cdr3_nt: TGTGCCAGCAGCGCCCACAACTCCTACGAGCAGTACTTC

d_call: TRBD2
v_call: TRBV18
j_call: TRBJ2-7
clone_size: .
cdr3_aa: CASSPYGGAPYEQYF
cdr3_nt: TGTGCCAGCTCTCCATACGGGGGGGCCCCCTACGAGCAGTACTTC

d_call: TRBD1
v_call: TRBV7-2
j_call: TRBJ1-6
clone_size: .
cdr3_aa: CASSMSRQGSSPLHF
cdr3_nt: TGTGCCAGCAGCATGAGCCGACAGGGTAGTTCACCCCTCCACTTT

d_call: .
v_call: TRBV7-2
j_call: TRBJ2-1
clone_size: .
cdr3_aa: CASRPPGNEQFF
cdr3_nt: TGTGCCAGCAGACCCCCCGGGAATGAGCAGTTCTTC

d_call: TRBD2
v_call: TRBV14
j_call: TRBJ2-5
clone_size: once
cdr3_aa: CASSQEPSGDQETQYF
cdr3_nt: TGTGCCAGCAGCCAAGAACCTAGCGGTGACCAAGAGACCCAGTACTTC

d_call: .
v_call: TRBV6-5
j_call: TRBJ1-5
clone_size: .
cdr3_aa: CASSSGGPQHF
cdr3_nt: TGTGCCAGCAGTTCCGGGGGGCCCCAGCATTTT

d_call: TRBD2
v_call: TRBV5-4
j_call: TRBJ2-2
clone_size: .
cdr3_aa: CASSRLAGPGELFF
cdr3_nt: TGTGCCAGCAGCCGACTAGCGGGTCCCGGGGAGCTGTTTTTT

d_call: TRBD1
v_call: TRBV6-1
j_call: TRBJ2-7
clone_size: .
cdr3_aa: CASSAYRGREYEQYF
cdr3_nt: TGTGCCAGCAGTGCCTACAGGGGGCGAGAGTACGAGCAGTACTTC

d_call: TRBD2
v_call: TRBV6-4
j_call: TRBJ2-3
clone_size: .
cdr3_aa: CASSDESSGGLPDTQYF
cdr3_nt: TGTGCCAGCAGTGACGAGAGTAGCGGGGGGTTGCCGGATACGCAGTATTTT

d_call: .
v_call: TRBV18
j_call: TRBJ1-1
clone_size: .
cdr3_aa: CASSPSSDRNTEAFF
cdr3_nt: TGTGCCAGCTCACCAAGCTCCGACAGGAACACTGAAGCTTTCTTT

d_call: TRBD1
v_call: TRBV15
j_call: TRBJ2-7
clone_size: .
cdr3_aa: CATSRDRAGGHEQYF
cdr3_nt: TGTGCCACCAGCAGAGATCGGGCAGGGGGCCATGAGCAGTACTTC

d_call: TRBD1
v_call: TRBV19
j_call: TRBJ1-6
clone_size: .
cdr3_aa: CASSTGTGARNSPLHF
cdr3_nt: TGTGCCAGTAGTACCGGGACAGGGGCCCGGAATTCACCCCTCCACTTT

d_call: TRBD1
v_call: TRBV25-1
j_call: TRBJ1-2
clone_size: .
cdr3_aa: CASSRQGVMGGYTF
cdr3_nt: TGTGCCAGCAGCCGACAGGGTGTGATGGGTGGCTACACCTTC

d_call: TRBD1
v_call: TRBV15
j_call: TRBJ2-3
clone_size: .
cdr3_aa: CATSRTQGRDTQYF
cdr3_nt: TGTGCCACCAGCAGGACACAGGGGCGGGATACGCAGTATTTT

d_call: TRBD1
v_call: TRBV4-3
j_call: TRBJ2-1
clone_size: .
cdr3_aa: CASSQEGDRVNEQFF
cdr3_nt: TGCGCCAGCAGCCAAGAAGGGGACAGGGTTAATGAGCAGTTCTTC

d_call: TRBD2
v_call: TRBV29-1
j_call: TRBJ2-7
clone_size: .
cdr3_aa: CSVGTSGDVYEQYF
cdr3_nt: TGCAGCGTTGGGACTAGCGGGGATGTCTACGAGCAGTACTTC

d_call: TRBD1
v_call: TRBV9
j_call: TRBJ2-2
clone_size: .
cdr3_aa: CASSVTGQVNTGELFF
cdr3_nt: TGTGCCAGCAGCGTGACGGGACAGGTGAACACCGGGGAGCTGTTTTTT

d_call: .
v_call: TRBV4-1
j_call: TRBJ2-7
clone_size: .
cdr3_aa: CASSQGADTYEQYF
cdr3_nt: TGCGCCAGCAGCCAAGGGGCCGATACCTACGAGCAGTACTTC

d_call: TRBD2
v_call: TRBV30
j_call: TRBJ2-1
clone_size: .
cdr3_aa: CAWSVTSGIYNEQFF
cdr3_nt: TGTGCCTGGAGTGTGACTAGCGGGATCTACAATGAGCAGTTCTTC

d_call: .
v_call: TRBV7-3
j_call: TRBJ2-5
clone_size: .
cdr3_aa: CASSPGGPGAKTQYF
cdr3_nt: TGTGCCAGCAGCCCAGGGGGGCCCGGGGCTAAGACCCAGTACTTC

d_call: TRBD2
v_call: TRBV5-1
j_call: TRBJ2-1
clone_size: .
cdr3_aa: CASSRSGTSGDNEQFF
cdr3_nt: TGCGCCAGCAGCAGGTCCGGGACTAGCGGGGACAATGAGCAGTTCTTC

d_call: TRBD2
v_call: TRBV27
j_call: TRBJ2-3
clone_size: .
cdr3_aa: CASNDFSGRTDTQYF
cdr3_nt: TGTGCCAGCAATGACTTTAGCGGGAGGACAGATACGCAGTATTTT

d_call: TRBD1
v_call: TRBV2
j_call: TRBJ1-5
clone_size: .
cdr3_aa: CASGDSNSNQPQHF
cdr3_nt: TGTGCCAGCGGGGACAGTAATAGCAATCAGCCCCAGCATTTT

d_call: .
v_call: TRBV7-9
j_call: TRBJ1-1
clone_size: .
cdr3_aa: CASSLEGITEAFF
cdr3_nt: TGTGCCAGCTCCCTAGAGGGAATCACTGAAGCTTTCTTT

d_call: .
v_call: TRBV5-1
j_call: TRBJ1-1
clone_size: .
cdr3_aa: CASSLNGVGSTEAFF
cdr3_nt: TGCGCCAGCAGTTTAAACGGGGTGGGGAGCACTGAAGCTTTCTTT

d_call: .
v_call: TRBV7-2
j_call: TRBJ1-6
clone_size: .
cdr3_aa: CASSLYAGANNSPLHF
cdr3_nt: TGTGCCAGCAGCTTATATGCAGGGGCAAATAATTCACCCCTCCACTTT

d_call: .
v_call: TRBV2
j_call: TRBJ2-3
clone_size: .
cdr3_aa: CASSEARDGSSTDTQYF
cdr3_nt: TGTGCCAGCAGTGAAGCGCGTGACGGGTCTAGCACAGATACGCAGTATTTT

d_call: .
v_call: TRBV5-1
j_call: TRBJ1-2
clone_size: .
cdr3_aa: CASSLSPPGGYTF
cdr3_nt: TGCGCCAGCAGCTTGAGTCCGCCGGGAGGCTACACCTTC

d_call: .
v_call: TRBV7-3
j_call: TRBJ2-3
clone_size: once
cdr3_aa: CASSTRLGPVDTQYF
cdr3_nt: TGTGCCAGCAGCACTCGGTTGGGCCCGGTAGATACGCAGTATTTT

d_call: TRBD1
v_call: TRBV2
j_call: TRBJ1-3
clone_size: .
cdr3_aa: CASSEVEGAGGNTIYF
cdr3_nt: TGTGCCAGCAGTGAAGTCGAGGGGGCGGGAGGAAACACCATATATTTT

d_call: .
v_call: TRBV30
j_call: TRBJ1-3
clone_size: few
cdr3_aa: CAWTDFSSGNTIYF
cdr3_nt: TGTGCCTGGACGGACTTTAGCTCTGGAAACACCATATATTTT

d_call: .
v_call: TRBV9
j_call: TRBJ2-1
clone_size: .
cdr3_aa: CASSYTSESSYNEQFF
cdr3_nt: TGTGCCAGCAGCTACACAAGCGAAAGCTCCTACAATGAGCAGTTCTTC

d_call: .
v_call: TRBV19
j_call: TRBJ2-5
clone_size: .
cdr3_aa: CASSISGETQYF
cdr3_nt: TGTGCCAGTAGTATATCGGGAGAGACCCAGTACTTC

d_call: .
v_call: TRBV7-2
j_call: TRBJ1-2
clone_size: .
cdr3_aa: CASSFQPTLYGYTF
cdr3_nt: TGTGCCAGCAGCTTTCAACCTACGCTTTATGGCTACACCTTC

d_call: TRBD1
v_call: TRBV7-2
j_call: TRBJ1-5
clone_size: .
cdr3_aa: CASSLSGRGTGQPQHF
cdr3_nt: TGTGCCAGCAGCTTATCAGGCAGGGGGACCGGCCAGCCCCAGCATTTT

d_call: TRBD1
v_call: TRBV4-1
j_call: TRBJ2-1
clone_size: .
cdr3_aa: CASGGRDRGVGNEQFF
cdr3_nt: TGCGCCAGCGGGGGGCGAGACAGGGGGGTAGGCAATGAGCAGTTCTTC

d_call: .
v_call: TRBV6-5
j_call: TRBJ2-1
clone_size: once
cdr3_aa: CASSYSWEALNEQFF
cdr3_nt: TGTGCCAGCAGTTACTCGTGGGAGGCACTCAATGAGCAGTTCTTC

d_call: .
v_call: TRBV7-6
j_call: TRBJ2-1
clone_size: .
cdr3_aa: CASSVGLPVEQFF
cdr3_nt: TGTGCCAGCAGCGTAGGACTGCCCGTGGAGCAGTTCTTC